Detailed here is one T cell receptor (beta chain). Its antigen is as yet unknown. The sample is drawn from a study of CD8+ T cells in alopecia areata. Background on the study: Tofacitinib exposure lasted 6 to 18 months, followed by 6 months off drug. Study-wide results and limits: While tofacitinib was given, many expanded lesional clones persisted in scalp and blood.

Noted treatment: oral pan-JAK inhibitor, 5-10 mg twice daily. Extraction and reverse transcription of RNA yielded cDNA as the sequencing template. Assay used: immunoSEQ multiplex PCR; TCRdb lists only in-frame clones, some missing. In the table there are approximately 140,000 clones, around 87% of which are singletons. Sequenced material: CD8+ T cells sorted from blood, taken at week 4, from a patient treated with tofacitinib. The sequence was collected from a human donor with alopecia areata.

CDR3 sequence (DNA): TGTGCCAGCAGCGCCAGGACAGGGGAGGACACTGAAGCTTTCTTT. This gives the protein CASSARTGEDTEAFF. The gene calls are TRBV9 and TRBJ1-1, with 9 bases fitting TRBD1. Germline CDR1 is SGDLS and CDR2 is YYNGEE. The CDR3 length is 15 residues. After removal of 3 bases from V and 3 bases from J, the junction contained 6 bases not matched to a gene.